This T cell receptor (beta chain) came from a study of blood T cell repertoires in COVID-19. Sequencing was performed with immunoSEQ multiplex PCR; in TCRdb, only in-frame clones are kept and a portion is missing. The sample contains roughly 300,000 clones, around 84% of which appear only once. Those enrolled, adults aged roughly 18 to 100 years, came from about two dozen US areas. V was pared by 4 bases and J by 6 bases, with 13 bases between. This CDR3 region has 15 residues. The chain joins TRBV23-1 to TRBJ1-6; D ambiguous. TRBV23-1 is flagged as an ORF with uncertain function. The sample was PBMCs or T cells enriched from blood (not recorded which). This clonotype was sampled from a man aged 25 to 40 who had recovered from COVID-19. CDR3 sequence reads: CASSPGSLGNSPLHF. The DNA of the CDR3 is TGCGCCAGCAGTCCCGGGAGCCTGGGTAATTCACCCCTCCACTTT.